Shown below are 4 T cell receptor beta chains from a single sample sequenced in a study of shared clonotypes between healthy human individuals. Using immunoSEQ multiplex PCR, the repertoire was profiled, and TCRdb retains in-frame clones only, with some absent. This table holds about a million clones, approximately 80% found once. The sequenced material came from memory CD4+ T cells sorted from blood. Noted subset: CD45RA-negative fraction. Receptors originate from a man aged 18 to 30 in good health.

The chain is built from TRBV7-9 and TRBJ2-3, with D hard to call. CDR1 and CDR2 (germline): SEHNR, FQNEAQ (reference sequence). This CDR3 has 14 amino acids. Trimming removed 4 bases at V and 4 bases at J, with 12 bases between. The CDR3 coding sequence is TGTGCCAGCAGCTCATCGACCCCTTCAGATACGCAGTATTTT. Encoded protein: CASSSSTPSDTQYF.

The chain is built from TRBV7-2 and TRBJ1-1; the D is unclear. CDR3 length: 12 residues. Looked up from germline, CDR1 is SGHTA and CDR2 is FQGNSA. The ends were cut back, 4 bases at V and 0 bases at J, with 3 bases in the middle. CDR3 sequence (DNA): TGTGCCAGCAGCTCCGTGAACACTGAAGCTTTCTTT. Translation gives CASSSVNTEAFF.

This chain uses TRBV6-6 with TRBJ2-7; 7 nucleotides match TRBD2. The CDR3 has 13 residues. Germline V gene data show CDR1 as MNHNY and CDR2 as SVGAGI (reference sequence). V lost 6 bases, J lost 7 bases, and 9 bases stayed unmatched. The CDR3 spells CASSPGGLEEQYF. The CDR3 DNA is TGTGCCAGCAGCCCCGGGGGGTTGGAGGAGCAGTACTTC.

The gene calls are TRBV5-4 and TRBJ1-6; a possible D gene is TRBD1 (5 bases). Deletions cut 0 bases from V and 6 bases from J, with 10 bases between. The CDR3 contains 15 residues. CDR1 SGHNT and CDR2 YYREEE come from the germline V gene (reference sequence). CDR3 nucleotide sequence: TGTGCCAGCAGCTTGGGGGGGAGTACTAATTCACCCCTCCACTTT. It is translated as CASSLGGSTNSPLHF.